The 10 T cell receptor beta chains in this list originate from one sample, sequenced in a study of CD8 T cells in Susac syndrome. After extraction with the RNeasy kit, roughly 0.45 to 1 ug of the RNA was reverse transcribed using random hexamers. In TCRdb, the immunoSEQ multiplex PCR reads were re-called with MiXCR into one record per CDR3 protein. The table includes about 73,000 distinct CDR3 sequences, approximately 94% detected once. Sequencing used CD8+ T cells from PBMCs. The receptors stem from a human donor with multiple sclerosis.

The chain employs TRBV7-8 and TRBJ1-2; no reliable D call. The CDR3 is 13 amino acids. The germline CDR1 and CDR2 sequences are SGHVS and FQNEAQ. Between the trimmed V and J ends, which lost 3 bases and 1 base, there was a span of 6 bases. As DNA, the CDR3 is TGTGCCAGCAGCTTCATGGTTAACTATGGCTACACCTTC. It is translated as CASSFMVNYGYTF. Drawing the rest from reference TRBV7-8 and TRBJ1-2, the complete variable domain is GAGVSQSPRYKVAKRGQDVALRCDPISGHVSLFWYQQALGQGPEFLTYFQNEAQLDKSGLPSDRFFAERPEGSVSTLKIQRTQQEDSAVYLCASSFMVNYGYTFGSGTRLTVV.

The V gene is TRBV9, the J gene TRBJ1-3; weak D call: TRBD1 (5 bases). The V end was cut by 3 bases, the J end by 4 bases, with 17 bases between. Germline assignment: CDR1 SGDLS and CDR2 YYNGEE. The length of the CDR3 is 16 residues. In DNA, the CDR3 is TGTGCCAGCAGCGGACCAAACCGGGACCCAGGAAACACCATATATTTT. Its translation is CASSGPNRDPGNTIYF.

This chain uses TRBV9 with TRBJ1-1, with D hard to call. This CDR3 spans 13 amino acids. The V end was cut by 0 bases, the J end by 4 bases, with 7 bases between. CDR1 is SGDLS and CDR2 is YYNGEE in the germline V gene. The CDR3 DNA reads TGTGCCAGCAGCGTAGGAGGACTCACTGAAGCTTTCTTT. This codes for CASSVGGLTEAFF.

This rearrangement joins TRBV24-1 to TRBJ1-1; 7 bases agree with TRBD1. The germline CDR1 and CDR2 sequences are KGHDR and SFDVKD. V dropped 4 bases and J dropped 11; count of bases not matched to a gene: 12. The CDR3 has 14 amino acids. The CDR3 DNA sequence: TGTGCCACCAGTGACCCCAGACAGGGCGGTCTGGCTTTCTTT. Amino acids: CATSDPRQGGLAFF.

V and J are TRBV12-5 and TRBJ1-2; D unclear. V was pared by 3 bases and J by 2 bases, with 10 bases between. The V gene's germline CDR1 is LGHNT and CDR2 FRNRAP. CDR3 length equals 14 residues. The CDR3 sequence: CASGFGSLNYGYTF. In DNA form, the CDR3 reads TGTGCTAGTGGTTTCGGGAGTCTGAACTATGGCTACACCTTC.

This chain joins TRBV7-3 and TRBJ2-1, with D uncertain. CDR3 length equals 13 residues. V gave up 3 bases and J gave up 5 bases, with 8 bases separating them. Germline loops: CDR1 SGHTA, CDR2 FQGTGA. The CDR3 protein is CASSFGSNNEQFF. DNA for the CDR3: TGTGCCAGCAGCTTCGGGTCCAACAATGAGCAGTTCTTC.

V is TRBV7-9 and J is TRBJ1-2; TRBD1 matches at 8 bases. Looked up from germline, CDR1 is SEHNR and CDR2 is FQNEAQ (reference sequence). This CDR3 contains 15 residues. With V trimmed by 5 bases and J by 1 base, 6 bases remained unmatched. The CDR3, as DNA: TGTGCCAGCAGCACCGACAGGGGAGTTAACTATGGCTACACCTTC. It codes for CASSTDRGVNYGYTF.

The V and J genes are TRBV5-6 and TRBJ2-1; 12 positions agree with TRBD2. The germline V gene encodes CDR1 SGHDT and CDR2 YYEEEE. The V and J ends lost 0 bases and 7 bases, in that order; junction bases with no gene match: 5. The CDR3 extends over 16 amino acids. Written as DNA, the CDR3 is TGTGCCAGCAGCTTGGCTGGAGGGACTAGCGGGAATGAGCAGTTCTTC. This sequence encodes CASSLAGGTSGNEQFF.

The V call is TRBV5-1, the J call TRBJ2-3; tentatively, D is TRBD1 (6 bases). This CDR3 has 15 amino acids. Germline lookup yields CDR1 SGHRS and CDR2 YFSETQ. V lost 3 bases and J lost 4, with 15 bases in between. CDR3 residues: CASSSQTGSSDTQYF. CDR3 in DNA: TGCGCCAGCAGCTCACAAACAGGGTCCTCAGATACGCAGTATTTT.

The gene calls are TRBV6-5 and TRBJ2-4, with a possible D match to TRBD1 (5 bases). The length of the CDR3 is 13 residues. V was trimmed by 5 bases and J by 6 bases, leaving 11 bases between them. Germline V lookup: CDR1 MNHEY, CDR2 SVGAGI. The chain's CDR3 is CASSSNDRNIQYF. CDR3 DNA sequence: TGTGCCAGCAGTAGTAACGACAGAAACATTCAGTACTTC.